These 24 T cell receptor beta chains originate from one sample sequenced in a study of identical twins. TCRdb itself ran the 5' RACE reads through MiXCR, one entry per CDR3 protein. The sample shows 200,000 to 250,000 distinct CDR3 sequences, 11% to 15% of them seen only once. Sequencing used memory (CD45RO+) T cells sorted from blood. Receptor source: a woman aged 18 to 35 in good health.

The rearrangement joins TRBV5-1 to TRBJ1-2; TRBD1 might be the D (5 bases). The CDR3 spans 13 residues. The germline CDR1 and CDR2 sequences are SGHRS and YFSETQ. V lost 4 bases, J lost 7 bases, and 14 bases lay in between. The CDR3 sequence: CASSRTGGSGYTF. CDR3 in DNA: TGCGCCAGCAGCAGAACAGGAGGTAGTGGCTACACCTTC.

This clonotype was seen a few times. The CDR3 loop is CASSLYPHSYEQYF. The CDR3 coding sequence is TGTGCCAGCAGCTTATACCCCCACTCATACGAGCAGTACTTC. V usage is TRBV5-4 and J usage is TRBJ2-7, with no clear D. V gave up 2 bases and J gave up 4 bases, with 13 bases separating them. Germline CDR1 reads SGHNT; CDR2 reads YYREEE (reference sequence). This CDR3 is built from 14 residues.

The chain combines TRBV7-9 with TRBJ2-1; the match to TRBD2 covers 10 bases. Germline CDR1 reads SEHNR; CDR2 reads FQNEAQ (reference sequence). V lost 7 bases, J lost 6 bases, and 9 bases stayed unmatched. This CDR3 has 15 amino acids. Written as DNA, the CDR3 is TGTGCCAGCATCAAAAGCGGGAGGGCCCCCAATGAGCAGTTCTTC. Protein product: CASIKSGRAPNEQFF.

V usage is TRBV12-5 and J usage is TRBJ1-1, with a possible D match to TRBD1 (6 bases). Trimming left V 3 bases short and J 4 bases short, with 12 bases between. Germline assignment: CDR1 LGHNT and CDR2 FRNRAP. There are 14 residues in the CDR3. CDR3 bases: TGTGCTAGTGGTTTTACTGGGACAAGCACTGAAGCTTTCTTT. It specifies CASGFTGTSTEAFF.

The chain is built from TRBV7-7 and TRBJ2-5, with 8 bases identical to TRBD2. The CDR3 contains 12 residues. Germline V gene data show CDR1 as SSHAT and CDR2 as FNYEAQ (reference sequence). CDR3 nucleotide sequence: TGTGCTAGCGCGGGGGGACAAGAGACCCAGTACTTC. It specifies CASAGGQETQYF. Looking up the rest from reference TRBV7-7 and TRBJ2-5 gives the full variable domain: GAGVSQSPRYKVTKRGQDVTLRCDPISSHATLYWYQQALGQGPEFLTYFNYEAQPDKSGLPSDRFSAERPEGSISTLTIQRTEQRDSAMYRCASAGGQETQYFGPGTRLLVL.

In its sample, this clonotype was seen a few times. The chain is built from TRBV24-1 and TRBJ2-3, with TRBD2 as a possible D gene (5 bases). There are 12 residues in the CDR3. Germline CDR1 is KGHDR and CDR2 is SFDVKD. The ends were cut back, 8 bases at V and 10 bases at J, with 15 bases in the middle. Written as DNA, the CDR3 is TGTGCCACCAAAGGGAGCGAGATGGCGCAGTATTTT. It is translated as CATKGSEMAQYF.

This clonotype has only a few counts. V and J are TRBV12-3 or TRBV12-4 and TRBJ1-2; TRBD1 agrees at 8 bases. The CDR3 length is 14 residues. The V and J ends lost 5 bases and 6 bases, in that order; junction bases with no gene match: 8. The CDR3 DNA sequence: TGTGCCAGCAGTCCCTACAGGGGGGGTAATGGCTACACCTTC. This codes for CASSPYRGGNGYTF.

The chain employs TRBV3-1 and TRBJ1-3; D is undetermined. V shed 5 bases and J shed 4 bases, with 12 bases lying between them. The CDR3 contains 14 residues. Looked up from germline, CDR1 is LGHDT and CDR2 is YNNKEL (reference sequence). The CDR3 sequence: CASSVRRAGNTIYF. The CDR3 region has the DNA TGTGCCAGCAGCGTCCGACGGGCAGGAAACACCATATATTTT.

The V and J genes are TRBV12-3 or TRBV12-4 and TRBJ2-7, with 7 bases fitting TRBD1. This CDR3 has 13 residues. The junction had 6 bases not matched to a gene; V was cut back by 6 bases and J by 4 bases. CDR3 DNA sequence: TGTGCCAGCAGGAAGACAGGGAAGTACGAGCAGTACTTC. Its translation: CASRKTGKYEQYF.

The rearrangement links TRBV25-1 to TRBJ2-3; D might be TRBD2 (6 bases). This CDR3 contains 15 residues. Trimming pared 9 bases from V and 0 bases from J, leaving 16 bases between. Germline V gives CDR1 MGHDK, CDR2 SYGVNS. Here the CDR3 reads CASEPPSESTDTQYF. The CDR3 bases are TGTGCCAGTGAGCCCCCTAGCGAGAGCACAGATACGCAGTATTTT. The full variable domain, with the rest looked up from reference TRBV25-1 and TRBJ2-3, is EADIYQTPRYLVIGTGKKITLECSQTMGHDKMYWYQQDPGMELHLIHYSYGVNSTEKGDLSSESTVSRIRTEHFPLTLESARPSHTSQYLCASEPPSESTDTQYFGPGTRLTVL.

The genes are TRBV6-1 and TRBJ1-2; no firm D call. V lost 6 bases to trimming and J lost 4 bases, with 15 bases between them. Germline lookup yields CDR1 MNHNS and CDR2 SASEGT. The CDR3 has 14 residues. For the CDR3, the DNA is TGTGCCAGCAGCCTATTAGACAACTCCTATGGCTACACCTTC. Residues: CASSLLDNSYGYTF.

This clonotype was counted a few times. The rearrangement uses TRBV3-1 and TRBJ1-1; D unclear. The CDR3 has 14 residues. In germline, CDR1 is LGHDT, CDR2 YNNKEL (reference sequence). The ends were cut back, 4 bases at V and 7 bases at J, with 16 bases in the middle. The CDR3 region has the DNA TGTGCCAGCAGCCCGACTGACGGAGACCTTGAAGCTTTCTTT. Residues: CASSPTDGDLEAFF.

CDR3 bases: TGTGCCAGCACGTATAGCGGGAGGCCATACAATGAGCAGTTCTTC. Amino acid sequence: CASTYSGRPYNEQFF. The chain uses TRBV7-6 and TRBJ2-1; TRBD2 matches at 10 bases. The CDR3 is 15 amino acids. The V and J ends lost 7 bases and 4 bases, in that order; junction bases with no gene match: 7. CDR1 and CDR2 from the germline V gene are SGHVS and FNYEAQ.

At least ten counts were recorded for this clonotype. The chain couples TRBV20-1 to TRBJ2-1; the D gene is possibly TRBD2 (8 bases). Trimming removed 5 bases at V and 5 bases at J, with 19 bases between. Looked up from germline, CDR1 is DFQATT and CDR2 is SNEGSKA (reference sequence). The CDR3 covers 15 residues. This chain's CDR3 is CSARPGGGTDNEQFF. The CDR3 nucleotides read TGCAGTGCTCGTCCGGGGGGGGGGACAGACAATGAGCAGTTCTTC.

The gene calls are TRBV11-2 and TRBJ2-5; no clear D gene. Germline V gives CDR1 SGHAT, CDR2 FQNNGV. The V end was cut by 5 bases, the J end by 5 bases, with 6 bases between. The CDR3 is 11 residues long. In nucleotides, the CDR3 is TGTGCCAGCAGCCCCCGGGAGACCCAGTACTTC. It yields the protein CASSPRETQYF.

The chain is built from TRBV7-9 and TRBJ1-1; D gene unclear. Germline V gene lookup returns CDR1 SEHNR and CDR2 FQNEAQ (reference sequence). The CDR3 is 15 residues long. Trimming stripped 5 bases from V and 3 bases from J, with 16 bases between. The CDR3 reads CASSIGHGSDTEAFF. CDR3 nucleotides: TGTGCCAGCAGCATAGGCCACGGGTCCGACACTGAAGCTTTCTTT.

This chain connects TRBV12-3 or TRBV12-4 to TRBJ2-7; the match to TRBD2 covers 13 bases. V dropped 1 base and J dropped 0; count of bases not matched to a gene: 12. This CDR3 contains 20 residues. In DNA, the CDR3 is TGTGCCAGCAGTTTAGATGGGTGGACTAGCGGGGGCGTGAGCTCCTACGAGCAGTACTTC. It encodes CASSLDGWTSGGVSSYEQYF.

CDR3 sequence: CASNWDAGELFF. CDR3 in DNA: TGTGCCAGCAATTGGGACGCCGGGGAGCTGTTTTTT. The chain carries TRBV2 and TRBJ2-2; the D gene could be TRBD1 or TRBD2 (5 bases each). The CDR3 spans 12 residues. V gave up 7 bases and J gave up 6 bases, with 9 bases separating them. Germline values: CDR1 SNHLY, CDR2 FYNNEI.

This clonotype occurred a few times. The rearrangement links TRBV6-5 to TRBJ1-2; 10 bases fit TRBD1. V lost 1 base and J lost 0; bases outside the gene matches: 2. The germline V gene encodes CDR1 MNHEY and CDR2 SVGAGI. This CDR3 spans 16 amino acids. This CDR3 is CASSYWDRGANYGYTF. The CDR3 DNA reads as TGTGCCAGCAGTTACTGGGACAGGGGCGCTAACTATGGCTACACCTTC.

A remark on this clonotype: A read error may produce the germline difference seen at one junction end. Here the CDR3 reads CASSVAGAGGSGELFF. DNA of the CDR3: TGTGCCAGCAGCGTAGCGGGAGCGGGGGGATCCGGTGAGCTGTTTTTT. The rearrangement links TRBV9 to TRBJ2-2; TRBD2 matches 9 bases. The CDR3 has 16 amino acids. Germline CDR1 and CDR2: SGDLS and YYNGEE.

This CDR3 reads CASTFLPTGELFF. CDR3 nucleotides: TGTGCCAGCACCTTTCTGCCAACCGGGGAGCTGTTTTTT. This sequence joins TRBV11-2 and TRBJ2-2, with unresolved D. The CDR3 is 13 residues long. Germline CDR1 is SGHAT and CDR2 is FQNNGV. Trimming stripped 7 bases from V and 5 bases from J, with 11 bases between. Variable domain in full (rest from reference TRBV11-2 and TRBJ2-2): EAGVAQSPRYKIIEKRQSVAFWCNPISGHATLYWYQQILGQGPKLLIQFQNNGVVDDSQLPKDRFSAERLKGVDSTLKIQPAKLEDSAVYLCASTFLPTGELFFGEGSRLTVL.

This clonotype turned up a few times. This sequence joins TRBV3-1 and TRBJ1-2, with D possibly matching TRBD1 (6 bases). CDR1 and CDR2 from the germline V gene are LGHDT and YNNKEL (reference sequence). V was clipped by 0 bases and J by 4 bases, with 15 bases between them. This CDR3 has 16 residues. CDR3 sequence reads: CASSQEGATWSYGYTF. The DNA of the CDR3 is TGTGCCAGCAGCCAAGAGGGGGCTACGTGGAGCTATGGCTACACCTTC.

This clonotype was found a few times. V usage is TRBV4-3 and J usage is TRBJ2-1; D assignment may be TRBD1 or TRBD2 (6 bases each). Germline V gene data show CDR1 as LGHNA and CDR2 as YSLEER. The CDR3 extends over 16 amino acids. Trimming left V 2 bases short and J 0 bases short, with 11 bases between. In DNA, the CDR3 is TGCGCCAGCAGCCAAAAGGGGGGTAGCTCCTACAATGAGCAGTTCTTC. It yields the protein CASSQKGGSSYNEQFF.

Only a few counts were recorded for this clonotype. This sequence joins TRBV5-1 and TRBJ2-6; D remains ambiguous. Germline assignment: CDR1 SGHRS and CDR2 YFSETQ. This CDR3 spans 14 amino acids. Trimming left V 4 bases short and J 0 bases short, with 5 bases between. The CDR3 loop is CASSENSGANVLTF. The CDR3 region has the DNA TGCGCCAGCAGCGAAAACTCTGGGGCCAACGTCCTGACTTTC.